This TCR beta chain stems from a study of T-cell memory formation after mild COVID-19. The wider study: Most TCR clusters belonged to a single donor.

Study-level findings and limits: Day 15 to 85 contracting clones showed balanced CD4/CD8; later expanders leaned CD4+. Some clones that responded were present in memory (sampled pre-infection), which suggests cross-reactive memory joined.

5'RACE with constant-segment primers built TCRalpha and TCRbeta cDNA libraries with UMIs. TCRdb used MiXCR to reprocess the 5' RACE reads, holding one entry per CDR3 protein. Of about 250,000 distinct CDR3 sequences listed, 16% are singletons. A few counts support this clonotype. Its specificity is not known. This receptor was taken from a man aged 18 to 30 who had mild COVID-19 (a few samples of this study predate the infection). Cell type and time point are not known. The sample taken for sequencing was PBMCs or a T cell subset sorted from them (not recorded which).

CDR3 DNA: TGCAGTGCCTACGTAGGGAACTACGAGCAGTACTTC. Protein: CSAYVGNYEQYF. This chain connects TRBV20-1 to TRBJ2-7; D remains ambiguous. CDR3 length: 12 residues. The germline gives CDR1 DFQATT, CDR2 SNEGSKA (reference sequence). V lost 6 bases, J lost 3 bases, and 12 bases lay in between.